The text below deals with one T cell receptor (beta chain). These data originate in a study of siplizumab effects on memory and regulatory T cells. The method was immunoSEQ multiplex PCR; TCRdb's version includes in-frame clones alone and lacks a portion of them. The table lists some 100,000 clones, 75% to 95% of them singletons. V was clipped by 3 bases and J by 3 bases; unmatched bases: 9. Germline V CDR1 and CDR2: SEHNR, FQNEAQ (reference sequence). CDR3 length: 17 residues. The receptor was derived from a human donor in good health. Some clones in this sample may be carry-over from other donors' samples. The sequenced sample consisted of CD4+ T cells sorted from blood. The rearrangement links TRBV7-9 to TRBJ2-5, with 11 bases fitting TRBD2. CDR3 bases: TGTGCCAGCAGCTTTGTTACACTAGCGGGAGAAAAAGAGACCCAGTACTTC. This encodes CASSFVTLAGEKETQYF.